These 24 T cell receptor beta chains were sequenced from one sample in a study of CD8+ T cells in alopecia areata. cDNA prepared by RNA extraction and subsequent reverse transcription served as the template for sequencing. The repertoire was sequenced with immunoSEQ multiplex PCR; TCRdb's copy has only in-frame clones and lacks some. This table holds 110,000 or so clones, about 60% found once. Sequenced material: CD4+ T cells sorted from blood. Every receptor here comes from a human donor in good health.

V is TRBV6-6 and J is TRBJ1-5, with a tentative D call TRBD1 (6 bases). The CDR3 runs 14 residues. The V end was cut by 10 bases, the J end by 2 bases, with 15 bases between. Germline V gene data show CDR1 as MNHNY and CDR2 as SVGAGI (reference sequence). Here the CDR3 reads CATETGQGNQPQHF. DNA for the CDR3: TGTGCCACCGAAACGGGACAAGGCAATCAGCCCCAGCATTTT.

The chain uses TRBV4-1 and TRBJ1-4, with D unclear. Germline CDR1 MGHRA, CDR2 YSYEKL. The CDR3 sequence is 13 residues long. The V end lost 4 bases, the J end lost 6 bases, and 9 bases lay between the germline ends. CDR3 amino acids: CASSPPRDEKLFF. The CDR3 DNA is TGCGCCAGCAGCCCGCCGCGGGATGAAAAACTGTTTTTT.

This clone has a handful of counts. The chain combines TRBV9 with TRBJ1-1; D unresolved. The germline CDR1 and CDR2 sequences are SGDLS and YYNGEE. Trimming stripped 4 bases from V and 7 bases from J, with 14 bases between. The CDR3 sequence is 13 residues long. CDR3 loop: CASSPGPEGEAFF. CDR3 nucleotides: TGTGCCAGCAGCCCCGGCCCTGAGGGTGAAGCTTTCTTT.

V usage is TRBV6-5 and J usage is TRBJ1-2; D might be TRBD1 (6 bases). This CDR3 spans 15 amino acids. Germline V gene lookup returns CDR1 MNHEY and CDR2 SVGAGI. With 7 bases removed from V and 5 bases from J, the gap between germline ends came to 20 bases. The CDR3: CASMPGGGGRYGYTF. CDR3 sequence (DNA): TGTGCCAGCATGCCTGGGGGCGGGGGGAGGTATGGCTACACCTTC.

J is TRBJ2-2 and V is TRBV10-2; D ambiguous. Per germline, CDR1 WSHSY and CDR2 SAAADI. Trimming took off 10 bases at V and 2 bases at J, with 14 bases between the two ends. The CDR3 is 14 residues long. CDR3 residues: CATLLRANTGELFF. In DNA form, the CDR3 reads TGCGCCACCCTCCTAAGGGCCAACACCGGGGAGCTGTTTTTT.

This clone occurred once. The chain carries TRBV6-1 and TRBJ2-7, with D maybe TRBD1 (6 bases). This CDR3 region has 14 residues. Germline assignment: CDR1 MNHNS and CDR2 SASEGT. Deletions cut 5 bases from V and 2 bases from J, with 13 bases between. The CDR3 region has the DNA TGTGCCAGCAGTAACCAACAGGGTACCTACGAGCAGTACTTC. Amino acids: CASSNQQGTYEQYF.

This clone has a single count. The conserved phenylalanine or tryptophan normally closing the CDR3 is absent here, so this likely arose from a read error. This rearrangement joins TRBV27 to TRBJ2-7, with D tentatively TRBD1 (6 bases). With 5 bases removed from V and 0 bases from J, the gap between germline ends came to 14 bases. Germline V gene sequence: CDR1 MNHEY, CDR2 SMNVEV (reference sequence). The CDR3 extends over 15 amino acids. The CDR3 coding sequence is TGTGCCAGCAGTACCCGGACAGCCAGCTCCTACGAGCAGTACCTC. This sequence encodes CASSTRTASSYEQYL.

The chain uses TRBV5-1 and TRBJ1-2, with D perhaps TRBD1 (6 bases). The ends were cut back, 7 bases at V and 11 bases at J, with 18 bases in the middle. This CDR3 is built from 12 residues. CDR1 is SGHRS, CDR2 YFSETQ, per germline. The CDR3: CASSTAGEQYTF. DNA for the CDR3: TGCGCCAGCTCAACGGCAGGGGAACAGTACACCTTC.

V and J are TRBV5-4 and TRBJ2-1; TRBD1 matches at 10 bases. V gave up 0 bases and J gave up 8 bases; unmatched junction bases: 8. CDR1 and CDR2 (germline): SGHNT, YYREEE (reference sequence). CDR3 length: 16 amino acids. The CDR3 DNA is TGTGCCAGCAGCTTGGCCGAGGGACAGGGGAAGGATGAGCAGTTCTTC. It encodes CASSLAEGQGKDEQFF.

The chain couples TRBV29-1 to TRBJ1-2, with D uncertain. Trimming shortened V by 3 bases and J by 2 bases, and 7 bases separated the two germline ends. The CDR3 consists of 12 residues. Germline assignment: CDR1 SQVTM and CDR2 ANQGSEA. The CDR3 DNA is TGCAGCGTTGAGCCGGGGAACTATGGCTACACCTTC. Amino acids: CSVEPGNYGYTF.

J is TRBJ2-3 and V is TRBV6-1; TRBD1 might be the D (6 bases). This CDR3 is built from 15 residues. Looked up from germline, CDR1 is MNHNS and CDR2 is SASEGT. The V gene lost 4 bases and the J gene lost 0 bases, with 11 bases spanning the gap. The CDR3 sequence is CASSGGHASTDTQYF. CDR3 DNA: TGTGCCAGCAGTGGGGGACACGCGAGCACAGATACGCAGTATTTT.

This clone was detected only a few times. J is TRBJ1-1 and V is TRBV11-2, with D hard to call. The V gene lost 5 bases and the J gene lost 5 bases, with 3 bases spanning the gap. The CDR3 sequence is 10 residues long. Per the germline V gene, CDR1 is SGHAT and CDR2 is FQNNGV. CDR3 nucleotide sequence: TGTGCCAGCAGCGGAACTGAAGCTTTCTTT. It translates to CASSGTEAFF.

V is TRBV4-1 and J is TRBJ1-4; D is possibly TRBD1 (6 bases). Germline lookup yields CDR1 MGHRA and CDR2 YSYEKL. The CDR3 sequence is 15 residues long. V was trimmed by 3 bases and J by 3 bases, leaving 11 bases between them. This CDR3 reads CASSQPGASNEKLFF. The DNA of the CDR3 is TGCGCCAGCAGCCAGCCAGGGGCGTCTAATGAAAAACTGTTTTTT.

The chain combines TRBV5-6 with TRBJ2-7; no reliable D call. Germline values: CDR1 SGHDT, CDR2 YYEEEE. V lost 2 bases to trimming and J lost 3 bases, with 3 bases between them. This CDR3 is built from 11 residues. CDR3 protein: CASSFNYEQYF. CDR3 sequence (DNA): TGTGCCAGCAGCTTCAACTACGAGCAGTACTTC.

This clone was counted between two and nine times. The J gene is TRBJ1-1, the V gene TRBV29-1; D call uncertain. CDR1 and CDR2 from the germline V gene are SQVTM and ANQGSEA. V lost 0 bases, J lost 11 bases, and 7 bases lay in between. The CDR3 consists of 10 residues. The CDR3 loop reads CSVEDGEAFF. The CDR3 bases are TGCAGCGTTGAAGATGGGGAGGCTTTCTTT.

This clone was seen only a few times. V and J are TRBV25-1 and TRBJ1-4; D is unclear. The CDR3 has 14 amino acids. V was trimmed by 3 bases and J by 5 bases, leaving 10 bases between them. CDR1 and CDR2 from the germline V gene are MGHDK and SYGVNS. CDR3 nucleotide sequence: TGTGCCAGCAGTGAGGGGATTGGGAATGAAAAACTGTTTTTT. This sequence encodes CASSEGIGNEKLFF.

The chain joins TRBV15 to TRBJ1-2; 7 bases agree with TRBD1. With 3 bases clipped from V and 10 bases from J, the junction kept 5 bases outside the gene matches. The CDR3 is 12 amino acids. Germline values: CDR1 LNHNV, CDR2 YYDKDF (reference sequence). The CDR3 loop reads CATSRDTGDYTF. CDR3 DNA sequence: TGTGCCACCAGCAGGGACACAGGGGACTACACCTTC.

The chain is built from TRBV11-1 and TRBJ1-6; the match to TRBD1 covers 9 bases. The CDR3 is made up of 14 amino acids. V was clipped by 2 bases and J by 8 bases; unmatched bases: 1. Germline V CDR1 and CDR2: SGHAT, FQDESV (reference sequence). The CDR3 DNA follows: TGTGCCAGCAGCTTACGACAGGGGGATTCACCCCTCCACTTT. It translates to CASSLRQGDSPLHF.

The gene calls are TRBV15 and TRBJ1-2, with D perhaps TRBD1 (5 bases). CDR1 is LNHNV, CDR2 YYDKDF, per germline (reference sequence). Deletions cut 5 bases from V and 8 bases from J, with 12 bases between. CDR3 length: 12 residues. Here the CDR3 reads CATSSSRGGYTF. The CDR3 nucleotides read TGTGCCACCAGCTCCTCCCGGGGGGGCTACACCTTC.

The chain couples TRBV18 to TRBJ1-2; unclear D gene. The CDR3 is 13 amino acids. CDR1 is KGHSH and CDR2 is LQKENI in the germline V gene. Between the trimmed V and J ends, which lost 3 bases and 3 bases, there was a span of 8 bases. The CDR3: CASSPGSDYGYTF. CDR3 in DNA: TGTGCCAGCTCACCGGGGTCCGACTATGGCTACACCTTC.

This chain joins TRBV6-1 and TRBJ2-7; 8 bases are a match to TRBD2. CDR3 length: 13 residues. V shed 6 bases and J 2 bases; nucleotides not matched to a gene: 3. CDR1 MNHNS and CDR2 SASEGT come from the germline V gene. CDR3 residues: CASRSGGTYEQYF. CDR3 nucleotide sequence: TGTGCCAGCAGGAGCGGGGGAACCTACGAGCAGTACTTC.

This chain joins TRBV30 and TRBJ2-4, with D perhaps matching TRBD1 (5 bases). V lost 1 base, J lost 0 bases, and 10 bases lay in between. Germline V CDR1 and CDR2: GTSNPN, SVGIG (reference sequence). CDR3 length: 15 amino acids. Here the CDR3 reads CAWSGQTIAKNIQYF. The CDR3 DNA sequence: TGTGCCTGGAGTGGACAGACAATAGCCAAAAACATTCAGTACTTC.

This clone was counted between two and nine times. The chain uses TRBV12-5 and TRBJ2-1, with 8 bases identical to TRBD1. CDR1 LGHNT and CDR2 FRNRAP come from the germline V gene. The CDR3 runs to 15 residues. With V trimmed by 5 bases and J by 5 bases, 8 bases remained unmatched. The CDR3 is CASGRGQVADNEQFF. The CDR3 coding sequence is TGTGCTAGTGGTCGGGGACAGGTAGCCGACAATGAGCAGTTCTTC.

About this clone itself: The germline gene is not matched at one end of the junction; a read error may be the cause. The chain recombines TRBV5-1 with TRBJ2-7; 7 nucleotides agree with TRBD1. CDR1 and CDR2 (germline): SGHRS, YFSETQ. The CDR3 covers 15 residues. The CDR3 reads CAGSSRQGEAYEQYF. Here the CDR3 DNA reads TGCGCCGGCAGCTCTCGACAGGGAGAAGCCTACGAGCAGTACTTC.